The present entry profiles one T cell receptor (beta chain) with its context. This record belongs to a study of T cell repertoires in ileal Crohn's disease. The time point denotes: neoterminal ileum biopsy at postoperative endoscopy, about 6 months after surgery. Clones were sequenced by immunoSEQ multiplex PCR, and TCRdb holds only the in-frame ones, with some missing. The sample shows 1,500 to 1,600 clones, 88% of them seen only once. The CDR3 loop spans 16 amino acids. V lost 3 bases, J lost 4 bases, and 9 bases stayed unmatched. Germline-derived CDR1 and CDR2 are SGHRS and YFSETQ. Input material: ileal tissue. The chain is built from TRBV5-1 and TRBJ2-1; the match to TRBD2 covers 8 bases. This sequence originates from an adult with Crohn's disease. The CDR3 DNA sequence: TGCGCCAGCAGCTCTACTACTAGCGGAGGATACAATGAGCAGTTCTTC. This codes for CASSSTTSGGYNEQFF.